This TCR beta chain was captured by sequencing in a study of T cell changes during pregnancy in multiple sclerosis. Measured with immunoSEQ multiplex PCR; TCRdb has only the in-frame clones, and not every one. Of around 40,000 clones in the sample, 92% are singletons; the top ten hold about 5.5%. This clone was picked up one time. This specimen was CD8+ T cells from peripheral blood mononuclear cells, taken in the third trimester of pregnancy. The receptor's source is a female donor with multiple sclerosis, enrolled in a pregnancy study.

CDR3 bases: TGCGCCAGCAGCCAAGCTTGGACAGGGTCCGCGGATGAGCAGTTCTTC. Its protein product is CASSQAWTGSADEQFF. The rearrangement links TRBV4-3 to TRBJ2-1; 8 positions agree with TRBD1. The length of the CDR3 is 16 residues. Germline CDR1 and CDR2: LGHNA and YSLEER. V shed 1 base, J shed 8 bases, and the junction held 10 bases outside the gene matches.